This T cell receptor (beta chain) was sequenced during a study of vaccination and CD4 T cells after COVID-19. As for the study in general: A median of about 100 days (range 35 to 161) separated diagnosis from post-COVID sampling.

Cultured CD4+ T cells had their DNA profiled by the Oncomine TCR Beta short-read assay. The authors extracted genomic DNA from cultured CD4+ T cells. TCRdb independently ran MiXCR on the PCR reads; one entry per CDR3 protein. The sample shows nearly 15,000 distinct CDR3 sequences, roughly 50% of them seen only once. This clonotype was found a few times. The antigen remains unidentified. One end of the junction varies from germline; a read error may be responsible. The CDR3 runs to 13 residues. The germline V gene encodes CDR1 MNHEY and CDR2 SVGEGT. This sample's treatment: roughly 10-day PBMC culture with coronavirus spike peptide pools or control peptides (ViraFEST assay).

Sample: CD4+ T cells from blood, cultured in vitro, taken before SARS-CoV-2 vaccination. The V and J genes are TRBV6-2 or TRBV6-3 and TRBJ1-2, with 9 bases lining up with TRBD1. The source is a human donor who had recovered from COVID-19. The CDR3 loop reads CASSYSGQGYGAF. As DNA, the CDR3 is TGTGCCAGCAGTTACTCGGGACAGGGATATGGCGCCTTC.